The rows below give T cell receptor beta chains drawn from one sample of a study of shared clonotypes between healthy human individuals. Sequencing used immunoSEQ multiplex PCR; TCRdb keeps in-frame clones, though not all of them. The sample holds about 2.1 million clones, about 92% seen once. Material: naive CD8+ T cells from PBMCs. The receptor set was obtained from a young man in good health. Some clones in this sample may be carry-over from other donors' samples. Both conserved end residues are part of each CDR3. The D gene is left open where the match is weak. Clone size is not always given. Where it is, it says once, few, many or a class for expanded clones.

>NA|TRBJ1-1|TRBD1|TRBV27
TGTGCCAGCAGTAGACAGGGGGGAGGTACTGAAGCTTTCTTT
CASSRQGGGTEAFF
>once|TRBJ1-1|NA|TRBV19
TGTGCCAGTATTGTCGGTCGGGGGCTTAGGATGAACACTGAAGCTTTCTTT
CASIVGRGLRMNTEAFF
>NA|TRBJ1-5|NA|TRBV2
TGTGCCAGCAGTGAAGCGGGGGTCAGGGTTCAGCCCCAGCATTTT
CASSEAGVRVQPQHF
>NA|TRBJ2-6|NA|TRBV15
TGTGCCACCAGCATCGAAACTGGGGCCAACGTCCTGACTTTC
CATSIETGANVLTF
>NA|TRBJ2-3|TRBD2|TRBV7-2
TGTGCCAGCAGCTGGACTAGCGGGCCGGCCACAGATACGCAGTATTTT
CASSWTSGPATDTQYF
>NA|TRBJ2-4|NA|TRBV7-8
TGTGCCAGCAGCTTAGGGGGCAGGGCGGACATTCAGTACTTC
CASSLGGRADIQYF
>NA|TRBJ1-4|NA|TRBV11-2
TGTGCCAGCAGCTTTGACCGGGACGCAATTAATGAAAAACTGTTTTTT
CASSFDRDAINEKLFF
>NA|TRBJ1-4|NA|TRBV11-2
TGTGCCAGCAGAAAATACGGGGAGGATGAAAAACTGTTTTTT
CASRKYGEDEKLFF
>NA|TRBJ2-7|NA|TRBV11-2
TGTGCCAGCACCCTGGCGTGGGCGGTCCCTCTGGACGAGCAGTACTTC
CASTLAWAVPLDEQYF
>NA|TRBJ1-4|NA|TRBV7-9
TGTGCCAGCAGTCCAAGGGGGGAACGGACTTTTACGGGAGAAAAACTGTTTTTT
CASSPRGERTFTGEKLFF
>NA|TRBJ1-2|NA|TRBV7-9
TGTGCCAGCAGCTTAGTTGGGGTCCTGAGTGGCTACACCTTC
CASSLVGVLSGYTF
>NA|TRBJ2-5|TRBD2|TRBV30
TGTGCCTGGAGTGTACTTGGCGGGAGTGCCGAAGAGCAGTACTTC
CAWSVLGGSAEEQYF
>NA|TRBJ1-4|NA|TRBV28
TGTGCCAGCAGTTTCCCCACAACAACTAATGAAAAACTGTTTTTT
CASSFPTTTNEKLFF
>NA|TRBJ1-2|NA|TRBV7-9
TGTGCCAGCAGCTCCCCGGGGAGGGATTCGAGCTACACCTTC
CASSSPGRDSSYTF
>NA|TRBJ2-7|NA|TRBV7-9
TGTGCCAGCAGCTCCCCCCAGGGGACCCTACCTTACGAGCAGTACTTC
CASSSPQGTLPYEQYF
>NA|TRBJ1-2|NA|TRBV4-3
TGCGCCAGCAGCCCCTCTCGGACGAGCTATGGCTACACCTTC
CASSPSRTSYGYTF
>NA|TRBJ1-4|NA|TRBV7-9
TGTGCCAGCTCTCCCGATCGGGAAAAACTGTTTTTT
CASSPDREKLFF
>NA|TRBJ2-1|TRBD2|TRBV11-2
TGTGCCAGCAGCTTAGATAGGCTAGCGGGGTACAATGAGCAGTTCTTC
CASSLDRLAGYNEQFF
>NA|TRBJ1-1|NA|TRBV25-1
TGTGCCAGCAGCCTGATGAACACTGAAGCTTTCTTT
CASSLMNTEAFF
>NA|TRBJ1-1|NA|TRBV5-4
TGTGCCAGCAGCTGGGGGGGGACTGAAGCTTTCTTT
CASSWGGTEAFF
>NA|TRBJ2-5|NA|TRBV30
TGTGCCTGGAGTGTTAGGGAGGAGGAGACCCAGTACTTC
CAWSVREEETQYF
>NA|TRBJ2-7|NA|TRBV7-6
TGTGCCAGCAGCTTAGATGTTAGTTCGTCCGAGCAGTACTTC
CASSLDVSSSEQYF
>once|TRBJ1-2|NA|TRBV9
TGTGCCAGCAGCCCCTCGGGACGGGCTATTCAACATGGCTACACCTTC
CASSPSGRAIQHGYTF
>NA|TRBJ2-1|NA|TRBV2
TGTGCCAGCCAAGGCAGAAACAATGAGCAGTTCTTC
CASQGRNNEQFF
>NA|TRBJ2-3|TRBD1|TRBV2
TGTGCCAGCAGTGAGACAGGGGCTAGCACAGATACGCAGTATTTT
CASSETGASTDTQYF
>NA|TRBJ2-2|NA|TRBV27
TGTGCCAGCAGTCCTCTGGAGGGCCTCAGCACCGGGGAGCTGTTTTTT
CASSPLEGLSTGELFF
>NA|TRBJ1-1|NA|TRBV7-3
TGTGCCAGCAGCTTAACAGGTTTCGGCGGCTACAGGAACACTGAAGCTTTCTTT
CASSLTGFGGYRNTEAFF
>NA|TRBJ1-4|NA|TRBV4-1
TGCGCCAGCAGCCAAGATTTGAATAGTGGGATTAATGAAAAACTGTTTTTT
CASSQDLNSGINEKLFF
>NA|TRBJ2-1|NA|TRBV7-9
TGTGCCAGCAGCTTAGGGACTGGACCTAATGAGCAGTTCTTC
CASSLGTGPNEQFF
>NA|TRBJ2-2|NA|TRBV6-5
TGTGCCAGCAGTTGGGTTGGGGAGCTGTTTTTT
CASSWVGELFF
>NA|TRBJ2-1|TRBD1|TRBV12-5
TGTGCTAGTGGTTTGATAACGATTGGGACAGGGAGGGACAATGAGCAGTTCTTC
CASGLITIGTGRDNEQFF